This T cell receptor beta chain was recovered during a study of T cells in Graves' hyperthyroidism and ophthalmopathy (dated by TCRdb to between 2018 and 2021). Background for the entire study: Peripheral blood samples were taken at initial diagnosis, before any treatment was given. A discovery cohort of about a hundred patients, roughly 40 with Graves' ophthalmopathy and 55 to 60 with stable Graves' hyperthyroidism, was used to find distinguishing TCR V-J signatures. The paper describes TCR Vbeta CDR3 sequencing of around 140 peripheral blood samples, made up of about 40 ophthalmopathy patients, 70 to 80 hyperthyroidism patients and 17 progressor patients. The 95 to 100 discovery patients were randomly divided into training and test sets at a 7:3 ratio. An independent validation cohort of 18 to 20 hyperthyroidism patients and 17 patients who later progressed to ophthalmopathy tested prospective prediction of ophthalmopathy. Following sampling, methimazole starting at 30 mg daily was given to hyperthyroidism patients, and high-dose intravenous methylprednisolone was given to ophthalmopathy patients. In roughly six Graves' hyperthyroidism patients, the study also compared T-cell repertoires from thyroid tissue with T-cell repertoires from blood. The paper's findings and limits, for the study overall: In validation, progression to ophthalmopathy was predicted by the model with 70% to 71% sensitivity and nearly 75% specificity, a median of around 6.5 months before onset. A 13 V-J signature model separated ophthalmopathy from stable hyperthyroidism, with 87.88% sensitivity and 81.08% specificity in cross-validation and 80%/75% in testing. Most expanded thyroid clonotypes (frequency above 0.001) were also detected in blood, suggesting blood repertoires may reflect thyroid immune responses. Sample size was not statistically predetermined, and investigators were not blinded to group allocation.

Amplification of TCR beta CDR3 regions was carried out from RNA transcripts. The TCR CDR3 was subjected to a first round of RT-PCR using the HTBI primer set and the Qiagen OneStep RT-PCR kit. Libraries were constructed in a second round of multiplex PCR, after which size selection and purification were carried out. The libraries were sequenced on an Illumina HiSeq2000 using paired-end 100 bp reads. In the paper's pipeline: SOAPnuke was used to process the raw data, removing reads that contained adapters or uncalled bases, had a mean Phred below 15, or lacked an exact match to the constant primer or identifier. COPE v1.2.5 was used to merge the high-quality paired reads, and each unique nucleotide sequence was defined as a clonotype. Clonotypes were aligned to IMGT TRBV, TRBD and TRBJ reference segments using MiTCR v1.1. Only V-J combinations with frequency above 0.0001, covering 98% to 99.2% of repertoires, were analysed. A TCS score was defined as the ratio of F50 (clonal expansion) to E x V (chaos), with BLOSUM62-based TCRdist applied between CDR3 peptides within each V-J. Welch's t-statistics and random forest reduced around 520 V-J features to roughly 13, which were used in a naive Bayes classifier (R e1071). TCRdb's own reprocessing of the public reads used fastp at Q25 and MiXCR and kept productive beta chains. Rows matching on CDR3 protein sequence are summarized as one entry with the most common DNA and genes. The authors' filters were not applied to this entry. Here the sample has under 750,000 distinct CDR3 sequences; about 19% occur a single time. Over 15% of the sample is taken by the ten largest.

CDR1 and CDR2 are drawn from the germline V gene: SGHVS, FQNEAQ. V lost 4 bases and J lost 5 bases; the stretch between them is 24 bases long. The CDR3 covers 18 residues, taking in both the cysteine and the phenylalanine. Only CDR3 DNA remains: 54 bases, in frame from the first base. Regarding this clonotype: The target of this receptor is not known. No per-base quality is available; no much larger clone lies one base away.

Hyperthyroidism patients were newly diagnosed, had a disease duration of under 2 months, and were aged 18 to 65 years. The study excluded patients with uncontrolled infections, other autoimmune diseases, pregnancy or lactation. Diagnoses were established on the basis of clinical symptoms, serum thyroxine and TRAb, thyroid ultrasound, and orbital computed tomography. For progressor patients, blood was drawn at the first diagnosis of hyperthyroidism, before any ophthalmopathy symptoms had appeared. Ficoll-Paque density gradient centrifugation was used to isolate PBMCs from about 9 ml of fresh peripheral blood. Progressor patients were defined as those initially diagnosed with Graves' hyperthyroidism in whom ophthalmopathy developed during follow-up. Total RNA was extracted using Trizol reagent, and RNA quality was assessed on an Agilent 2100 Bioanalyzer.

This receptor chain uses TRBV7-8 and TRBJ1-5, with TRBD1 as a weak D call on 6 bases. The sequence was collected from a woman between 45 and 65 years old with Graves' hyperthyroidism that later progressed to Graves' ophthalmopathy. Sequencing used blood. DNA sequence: TGTGCCAGCAGCTGGGGGGGGCTTACAGGGCCTAGGGATCAGCCCCAGCATTTT. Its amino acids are CASSWGGLTGPRDQPQHF.